The next 7 T cell receptor beta chains were all read from a single sample in a study of regulatory T cells in long-lasting Graves disease listed by TCRdb under 2021. Reading the label with the study, this specimen's time point is: newly diagnosed GD, antithyroid drugs for less than 3 months. For both TCR sequencing and RNA sequencing, RNA was extracted from PBMCs in TRIzol. Library construction relied on multiplex PCR. The sample was run on an Illumina HiSeq 4000. To build TCR beta libraries, CDR3 regions were amplified by Arm-PCR using iRepertoire HTBI primers. TCRdb reprocessed the public reads (quality trimming at Q25 with fastp, clone calling with MiXCR) and kept in-frame beta chains. Each entry is one CDR3 protein sequence, shown with its most common DNA and genes. The sample table holds a few hundred thousand distinct CDR3 sequences, of which approximately 15% were seen once. The top ten hold approximately 15% of the sample.

These data were likewise used in another study, on T cells in Graves' hyperthyroidism and ophthalmopathy.

The sequenced sample was peripheral blood mononuclear cells (PBMCs), obtained at new diagnosis, from a patient treated with antithyroid drugs. The receptors here all came from a woman aged 45-65 years with Graves disease. Donor details come from another sample of the same person, matched by shared clones.

In this sample, this clonotype turned up many times. CDR3 loop: CASTPWRWREGRDSEQFF. Here the CDR3 DNA reads TGTGCCAGCACCCCGTGGAGGTGGCGGGAGGGCCGTGATTCTGAGCAGTTCTTC. This chain uses TRBV2 with TRBJ2-1; 9 bases match TRBD2. J was trimmed by 9 bases and V by 7 bases; bases with no gene match: 22. CDR1 SNHLY and CDR2 FYNNEI come from the germline V gene. There are 18 residues in the CDR3.

Many counts were recorded for this clonotype. The chain is built from TRBV5-1 and TRBJ2-1, with 9 bases matching TRBD2. Germline V lookup: CDR1 SGHRS, CDR2 YFSETQ. The CDR3 loop spans 16 amino acids. With 4 bases clipped from V and 4 bases from J, the junction kept 9 bases outside the gene matches. Written as DNA, the CDR3 is TGCGCCAGCAGCCCCAAGACTAGCGGTTTTTACAATGAGCAGTTCTTC. Residues: CASSPKTSGFYNEQFF.

J is TRBJ2-3 and V is TRBV5-4, with 12 nucleotides matching TRBD1. CDR1 SGHNT and CDR2 YYREEE come from the germline V gene (reference sequence). Trimming at V came to 7 bases and at J to 4 bases, leaving 10 bases not matched to a gene. The CDR3 consists of 16 residues. This CDR3 reads CASGTGGAEAPDTQYF. The CDR3 coding sequence is TGTGCCAGCGGGACAGGGGGCGCGGAAGCGCCAGATACGCAGTATTTT.

The table lists this clonotype with many counts. The chain has TRBV5-1 and TRBJ2-2, with TRBD2 matching over 8 bases. Looked up from germline, CDR1 is SGHRS and CDR2 is YFSETQ. CDR3 size: 17 residues. V lost 2 bases to trimming and J lost 0 bases; unmatched junction nucleotides: 6. This CDR3 reads CASSLDPGLANTGELFF. Here the CDR3 DNA reads TGCGCCAGCAGCTTAGATCCGGGACTAGCGAACACCGGGGAGCTGTTTTTT.

The chain employs TRBV7-9 and TRBJ2-3, with D perhaps matching TRBD1 or TRBD2 (6 bases each). V was cut by 5 bases and J by 3 bases, with 24 bases left in between. Germline CDR1 is SEHNR and CDR2 is FQNEAQ (reference sequence). The CDR3 covers 18 residues. This CDR3 is CASSRLGGGLDGTDTQYF. The CDR3 bases are TGTGCCAGCAGCCGACTGGGTGGGGGGCTTGATGGGACAGATACGCAGTATTTT. Drawing the rest from reference TRBV7-9 and TRBJ2-3, the complete variable domain is DTGVSQNPRHKITKRGQNVTFRCDPISEHNRLYWYRQTLGQGPEFLTYFQNEAQLEKSRLLSDRFSAERPKGSFSTLEIQRTEQGDSAMYLCASSRLGGGLDGTDTQYFGPGTRLTVL.

The rearrangement joins TRBV30 to TRBJ1-1; D not resolved. This CDR3 contains 11 residues. Germline V gene data show CDR1 as GTSNPN and CDR2 as SVGIG (reference sequence). The ends were cut back, 3 bases at V and 0 bases at J, with 2 bases in the middle. For the CDR3, the DNA is TGTGCCTGGAGGTTGAACACTGAAGCTTTCTTT. It is translated as CAWRLNTEAFF.

This clonotype was seen repeatedly, ten times or more. This sequence joins TRBV6-2 or TRBV6-3 and TRBJ2-5, with 12 bases identical to TRBD2. The CDR3 totals 17 residues. Losses at the gene ends were 6 bases for V and 5 bases for J; bases not matched to a gene: 13. Germline V CDR1 and CDR2: MNHEY, SVGEGT. CDR3 amino acids: CASSVGLAGGLGETQYF. The CDR3 region has the DNA TGTGCCAGCAGCGTGGGGCTAGCGGGAGGGTTGGGGGAGACCCAGTACTTC.